This T cell receptor (beta chain) was captured by sequencing in a study of T cells in Graves' hyperthyroidism and ophthalmopathy. Turning to the study itself: Initial diagnosis, before any treatment, was when peripheral blood was collected.

It was uncontrolled infection, other autoimmune disease, pregnancy or lactation that excluded patients. Diagnoses were made from clinical symptoms, serum measures (thyroxine and TRAb), thyroid ultrasound and orbital computed tomography. Extraction of PBMCs used 9 to 10 ml of fresh peripheral blood. Amplification of TCR beta CDR3 regions used RNA as the template. Carried out on the TCR CDR3, a first-round RT-PCR used the HTBI primer set. TCRdb redid the calling of the multiplex PCR reads with MiXCR, one entry per CDR3 protein. The sample gives hundreds of thousands of distinct CDR3 sequences, roughly 14% of which show up once; roughly 4.5% is in the top ten. The clonotype was recovered from a middle-aged woman with Graves' ophthalmopathy. The specimen was blood.

CDR3 protein: CSARGTGEQYF. The CDR3 DNA follows: TGCAGCGCCCGTGGGACGGGGGAGCAGTACTTC. This sequence joins TRBV29-1 and TRBJ2-7, with D perhaps TRBD1 or TRBD2 (5 bases each). Germline loops: CDR1 SQVTM, CDR2 ANQGSEA. V lost 7 bases, J lost 7 bases, and 14 bases lay in between. The CDR3 runs to 11 residues.